This T cell receptor (beta chain) came from a study of T cells expressing NK-cell markers. Study at large: Eight donors were sequenced, seven testing HCMV-seropositive and one testing seronegative.

Per germline, CDR1 SEHNR and CDR2 FQNEAQ (reference sequence). This CDR3 spans 16 amino acids. Libraries used 5'RACE template switching adding universal primer site and UMIs. TCRdb reprocessed the 5' RACE reads, with one entry per CDR3 protein and no DNA. Recorded for this sample: about 440,000 distinct CDR3 sequences. Sequenced input: blood T cells: a sorted CD56 or NKG2C T cell subset, CD4+ or CD8+ T cells, or bulk PBMC T cells (not recorded which). The V gene is TRBV7-9, the J gene TRBJ2-3; TCRdb reports TRBD2, a call that lacks DNA to check it against. The receptor was isolated from a woman aged 18 to 75 in good health. The CDR3 spells CASSYTGTLPPDTQYF. Based on the CDR3 plus reference TRBV7-9 and TRBJ2-3, the full variable domain is DTGVSQNPRHKITKRGQNVTFRCDPISEHNRLYWYRQTLGQGPEFLTYFQNEAQLEKSRLLSDRFSAERPKGSFSTLEIQRTEQGDSAMYLCASSYTGTLPPDTQYFGPGTRLTVL.